Following are 18 T cell receptor beta chains from one sample sequenced in a study of persistence of HIV-infected CD4 T cells (TCRdb year 2020). For these receptors, no antigen is known. The treatment or condition label corresponds to: suppressive antiretroviral therapy. A pool of overlapping 15-mer peptides from HIV-1 Gag, at 1 ug per peptide per mL, was used to stimulate the cells. Memory CD4+ T cells that did not respond, being CD40L-negative, CD69-negative and CD45RO-high, were sorted as memory populations depleted of antigen-responding cells. The immunoSEQ hsTCRB assay version 4 in survey mode was used to sequence TCRbeta repertoires from genomic DNA. TCRdb's version of the immuneACCESS table is confined to in-frame rearrangements and falls short of the full clone set. An unresolved V gene accounts for under half of the shortfall where checked; the remainder is of unknown origin. In all, the sample holds about 39,000 clones, and more than 75% of those were seen once. The ten largest clones capture more than 4.5% of the sample.

The sample was cultured CD4+ T cells from PBMCs, taken from a patient who received antiretroviral therapy. The cell subset or site label corresponds to: CD40L-CD69- CD45RO-high memory CD4 T cells not responding to Gag peptides. The origin of the receptors is an adult with HIV. The donor label of this sample is uncertain.

The chain uses TRBV7-2 and TRBJ1-1, with 9 bases that match TRBD1. V lost 5 bases to trimming and J lost 5 bases; unmatched junction nucleotides: 9. CDR1 and CDR2 (germline): SGHTA, FQGNSA. The CDR3 runs to 15 residues. The CDR3 here is CASSPGTGLTTEAFF. In DNA, the CDR3 is TGTGCCAGCAGCCCGGGGACAGGGTTGACGACTGAAGCTTTCTTT.

The V and J genes are TRBV10-3 and TRBJ1-1, with D tentatively TRBD1 (5 bases). The germline V and J ends were trimmed by 2 bases and 1 base, with 11 bases remaining between them. CDR3 length: 15 residues. Germline CDR1 ENHRY, CDR2 SYGVKD. This chain's CDR3 is CAISEPSGGNTEAFF. The CDR3 DNA reads TGTGCCATCAGTGAGCCTTCGGGGGGGAACACTGAAGCTTTCTTT.

The chain joins TRBV12-3 or TRBV12-4 to TRBJ2-5; D remains ambiguous. This CDR3 comprises 12 residues. V was pared by 2 bases and J by 11 bases, with 12 bases between. The CDR3 reads CASSLRSAPQYF. CDR3 nucleotides: TGTGCCAGCAGTTTAAGGAGCGCCCCGCAGTACTTC.

This chain connects TRBV12-3 or TRBV12-4 to TRBJ2-3; weak D call: TRBD1 (6 bases). Trimming cost V 6 bases and J 2 bases, with 9 bases left between them. The CDR3 has 13 residues. CDR3 residues: CASRDRHTDTQYF. The CDR3, as DNA: TGTGCCAGCAGGGACAGACACACAGATACGCAGTATTTT.

The chain links TRBV19 to TRBJ2-7; 8 nucleotides line up with TRBD1. This CDR3 region has 14 residues. V shed 2 bases, J shed 6 bases, and the junction held 6 bases outside the gene matches. The V gene's germline CDR1 is LNHDA and CDR2 SQIVND (reference sequence). The DNA for the CDR3 is TGTGCCAGTAGTATACAGGGGGCAAGTACCGAGCAGTACTTC. This encodes CASSIQGASTEQYF. The complete variable domain, with remaining parts taken from reference TRBV19 and TRBJ2-7, reads DGGITQSPKYLFRKEGQNVTLSCEQNLNHDAMYWYRQDPGQGLRLIYYSQIVNDFQKGDIAEGYSVSREKKESFPLTVTSAQKNPTAFYLCASSIQGASTEQYFGPGTRLTVT.

The chain combines TRBV3-1 (or the pseudogene TRBV3-2) with TRBJ1-5, with 7 bases lining up with TRBD1. With 2 bases clipped from V and 2 bases from J, the junction kept 0 bases outside the gene matches. CDR1 is LGHDT and CDR2 is YNNKEL in the germline V gene (reference sequence). The CDR3 runs 14 residues. DNA for the CDR3: TGTGCCAGCAGCCAACAGGGGGGCAATCAGCCCCAGCATTTT. This encodes CASSQQGGNQPQHF.

V and J are TRBV28 and TRBJ2-3, with 8 bases matching TRBD2. With V trimmed by 6 bases and J by 4 bases, 6 bases remained unmatched. This CDR3 is built from 14 residues. Germline assignment: CDR1 MDHEN and CDR2 SYDVKM. The DNA of the CDR3 is TGTGCCAGCAGCAGGAGGACTAGCTCAGATACGCAGTATTTT. Translated, it gives CASSRRTSSDTQYF.

The rearrangement uses TRBV4-1 and TRBJ2-3; 16 nucleotides align to TRBD2. The V and J ends lost 4 bases and 6 bases, in that order; junction bases with no gene match: 7. The CDR3 length is 17 residues. Looked up from germline, CDR1 is MGHRA and CDR2 is YSYEKL. For the CDR3, the DNA is TGCGCCAGCAGCCCATCCGGGACTAGCGGGGGGGCGGATACGCAGTATTTT. It specifies CASSPSGTSGGADTQYF.

The chain uses TRBV5-1 and TRBJ2-3, with TRBD2 as a possible D gene (5 bases). This CDR3 spans 15 amino acids. V dropped 0 bases and J dropped 4 bases, with 12 bases sitting between them. Per the germline V gene, CDR1 is SGHRS and CDR2 is YFSETQ. CDR3 coding DNA: TGCGCCAGCAGCTTGGTTGGGCTACTAGCAGATACGCAGTATTTT. It is translated as CASSLVGLLADTQYF. The entire variable domain, with the rest obtained from reference TRBV5-1 and TRBJ2-3, is as follows: KAGVTQTPRYLIKTRGQQVTLSCSPISGHRSVSWYQQTPGQGLQFLFEYFSETQRNKGNFPGRFSGRQFSNSRSEMNVSTLELGDSALYLCASSLVGLLADTQYFGPGTRLTVL.

The table lists this clone with a count of one. The chain combines TRBV7-9 with TRBJ2-7; the match to TRBD1 covers 7 bases. V was clipped by 6 bases and J by 3 bases; unmatched bases: 8. Germline V gene lookup returns CDR1 SEHNR and CDR2 FQNEAQ (reference sequence). There are 14 residues in the CDR3. Here the CDR3 reads CASRLQGQFYEQYF. CDR3 sequence (DNA): TGTGCCAGCAGGCTCCAGGGACAGTTCTACGAGCAGTACTTC.

This sequence joins TRBV10-2 and TRBJ1-6; D is possibly TRBD1 (6 bases). Trimming pared 7 bases from V and 7 bases from J, leaving 17 bases between. The CDR3 totals 15 residues. Germline V gene sequence: CDR1 WSHSY, CDR2 SAAADI. The CDR3: CASTLIRDTNSPLHF. In nucleotides, the CDR3 is TGCGCCAGCACCTTGATCCGGGACACGAATTCACCCCTCCACTTT.

This rearrangement joins TRBV24-1 to TRBJ2-1, with D possibly matching TRBD1 (6 bases). From germline, CDR1 is KGHDR and CDR2 SFDVKD. This CDR3 contains 16 residues. V was pared by 7 bases and J by 5 bases, with 20 bases between. The CDR3 DNA reads TGTGCCACCAGGGACACTCGCAGGGGTGGGGACAATGAGCAGTTCTTC. Translated: CATRDTRRGGDNEQFF.

The rearrangement links TRBV4-2 to TRBJ2-4, with TRBD1 as a possible D gene (6 bases). Trimming removed 1 base at V and 7 bases at J, with 14 bases between. The CDR3 covers 15 residues. Germline values: CDR1 LGHNA, CDR2 YNFKEQ. Here the CDR3 DNA reads TGTGCCAGCAGCCAAGCAACACAGGGCAGGAACATTCAGTACTTC. As protein: CASSQATQGRNIQYF.

The rearrangement joins TRBV11-2 to TRBJ2-7; no firm D call. Germline V lookup: CDR1 SGHAT, CDR2 FQNNGV. The CDR3 spans 14 residues. Trimming left V 5 bases short and J 0 bases short, with 11 bases between. In nucleotides, the CDR3 is TGTGCCAGCAGCCTCCTAAAGAGCTCCTACGAGCAGTACTTC. Translating it yields CASSLLKSSYEQYF.

V and J are TRBV5-5 and TRBJ2-7; D possibly uses TRBD1 or TRBD2 (5 bases each). The CDR3 runs 14 residues. Per germline, CDR1 SGHKS and CDR2 YYEKEE (reference sequence). V dropped 4 bases and J dropped 3 bases, with 14 bases sitting between them. CDR3 residues: CASSPGDGRYEQYF. The CDR3 bases are TGTGCCAGCAGCCCTGGGGACGGTCGCTACGAGCAGTACTTC.

V gene TRBV25-1 combines with J gene TRBJ1-2; D remains unclear. In germline, CDR1 is MGHDK, CDR2 SYGVNS. With 6 bases removed from V and 1 base from J, the gap between germline ends came to 9 bases. This CDR3 region has 13 residues. Here the CDR3 reads CASSRTNNYGYTF. The CDR3 bases are TGTGCCAGCAGCCGGACGAATAACTATGGCTACACCTTC.

The chain joins TRBV10-3 to TRBJ2-7; D not certain. Trimming pared 10 bases from V and 3 bases from J, leaving 7 bases between. The CDR3 covers 10 residues. Germline lookup yields CDR1 ENHRY and CDR2 SYGVKD. This CDR3 reads CAKEDYEQYF. In DNA form, the CDR3 reads TGTGCCAAGGAAGACTACGAGCAGTACTTC.

This clone turned up a few times. The genes are TRBV5-8 and TRBJ1-4, with D possibly TRBD1 on 6 matching bases. The CDR3 runs to 14 residues. V was shortened by 1 base and J by 8 bases, with 12 bases between the two germline ends. Germline CDR1 reads SGHTS; CDR2 reads YDEGEE. The CDR3 loop is CASSLKHREEKLFF. In nucleotides, the CDR3 is TGTGCCAGCAGCTTGAAGCACAGGGAGGAAAAACTGTTTTTT.